The 30 T cell receptor beta chains in this list originate from one sample, sequenced in a study of CD8 T cells in Susac syndrome. When the RNA was reverse transcribed, random hexamers were used with an input of about 0.45 to 1 ug. Each CDR3 protein is one row after TCRdb ran MiXCR on the immunoSEQ multiplex PCR reads. The table records 50,000 or so distinct CDR3 sequences, 90% to 95% of them present only once. The sample consisted of CD8+ T cells from PBMCs. The receptors were sampled from a human donor in good health.

This clonotype was seen a single time. The chain employs TRBV7-2 and TRBJ2-1; TRBD1 is a possible D gene (5 bases). Per the germline V gene, CDR1 is SGHTA and CDR2 is FQGNSA. V shed 0 bases and J shed 7 bases, with 10 bases lying between them. This CDR3 is built from 14 residues. The CDR3 here is CASSLAGPSNEQFF. The CDR3 DNA sequence: TGTGCCAGCAGCTTAGCGGGGCCTTCAAATGAGCAGTTCTTC.

The DNA of the CDR3 is TGTGCCAGCAGTACCGAGGGACAGGGGGTTTTGACCCAGTACTTC. Translation: CASSTEGQGVLTQYF. The chain employs TRBV27 and TRBJ2-5, with 11 nucleotides matching TRBD1. V dropped 5 bases and J dropped 7; count of bases not matched to a gene: 9. Germline CDR1 is MNHEY and CDR2 is SMNVEV (reference sequence). This CDR3 spans 15 amino acids.

The rearrangement uses TRBV29-1 and TRBJ2-7; 9 positions match TRBD2. The CDR3 is 15 amino acids. Germline assignment: CDR1 SQVTM and CDR2 ANQGSEA. J was trimmed by 5 bases and V by 1 base; bases with no gene match: 9. The CDR3 loop reads CSVEAPGLATNEQYF. The CDR3, as DNA: TGCAGCGTTGAAGCTCCGGGACTAGCAACTAACGAGCAGTACTTC.

The chain carries TRBV29-1 and TRBJ2-3, with TRBD2 matching over 8 bases. Germline V gene sequence: CDR1 SQVTM, CDR2 ANQGSEA. Trimming removed 6 bases from V and 0 bases from J; junction bases left unmatched: 5. The CDR3 consists of 14 residues. The CDR3, as DNA: TGCAGCGTGGGGGGACTAGTCAGCACAGATACGCAGTATTTT. Translation: CSVGGLVSTDTQYF.

This clonotype was detected only a few times. The J gene is TRBJ1-1, the V gene TRBV6-5; D remains ambiguous. The V gene's germline CDR1 is MNHEY and CDR2 SVGAGI. This CDR3 is 14 amino acids long. Trimming removed 0 bases at V and 1 base at J, with 6 bases between. The CDR3 region has the DNA TGTGCCAGCAGTTACTCGTGGGGGAACACTGAAGCTTTCTTT. Translated, it gives CASSYSWGNTEAFF.

The chain links TRBV29-1 to TRBJ2-1; 14 bases map to TRBD2. Germline CDR1 is SQVTM and CDR2 is ANQGSEA. The CDR3 length is 15 residues. V lost 5 bases, J lost 6 bases, and 6 bases stayed unmatched. The CDR3 nucleotides read TGCAGCGTTCTTGGGACTAGCGGGAGTGCCAATGAGCAGTTCTTC. Amino acid sequence: CSVLGTSGSANEQFF.

J is TRBJ2-7 and V is TRBV7-2, with no clear D. V was cut by 2 bases and J by 0 bases, with 5 bases left in between. Per the germline V gene, CDR1 is SGHTA and CDR2 is FQGNSA. CDR3 length: 13 residues. CDR3 loop: CASSLHSSYEQYF. The CDR3 nucleotides are TGTGCCAGCAGCTTACACAGCTCCTACGAGCAGTACTTC.

This clonotype was observed a handful of times. V usage is TRBV5-1 and J usage is TRBJ2-2, with 7 bases lining up with TRBD2. Trimming at V came to 0 bases and at J to 4 bases, leaving 6 bases not matched to a gene. Germline V gene sequence: CDR1 SGHRS, CDR2 YFSETQ. The CDR3 extends over 16 amino acids. The chain's CDR3 is CASSLVLAAFTGELFF. CDR3 DNA: TGCGCCAGCAGCTTGGTTCTAGCGGCCTTCACCGGGGAGCTGTTTTTT.

This rearrangement joins TRBV7-9 to TRBJ2-7; 10 bases fit TRBD1. Germline V gives CDR1 SEHNR, CDR2 FQNEAQ (reference sequence). V shed 4 bases and J 6 bases; nucleotides not matched to a gene: 3. This CDR3 has 13 residues. This chain's CDR3 is CASSSRDRGEQYF. For the CDR3, the DNA is TGTGCCAGCAGCTCCCGGGACAGGGGCGAGCAGTACTTC.

CDR3 in DNA: TGCAGTGCTTCCGGGACAGGGGATTCTGGCTCCTACGAGCAGTACTTC. Residues: CSASGTGDSGSYEQYF. The rearrangement joins TRBV20-1 to TRBJ2-7; 10 bases map to TRBD1. This CDR3 has 16 residues. Looked up from germline, CDR1 is DFQATT and CDR2 is SNEGSKA (reference sequence). Unmatched junction bases numbered 10, after V lost 5 bases and J lost 0 bases.

The gene calls are TRBV27 and TRBJ2-2; TRBD2 aligns across 10 bases. CDR1 is MNHEY and CDR2 is SMNVEV in the germline V gene (reference sequence). The CDR3 extends over 16 amino acids. Germline trimming cut 5 bases from V and 5 bases from J; bases unmatched to any gene: 8. The CDR3 region is CASSALAGVGTGELFF. In DNA form, the CDR3 reads TGTGCCAGCAGTGCCCTAGCGGGAGTTGGGACCGGGGAGCTGTTTTTT.

The chain employs TRBV10-3 and TRBJ2-7; 10 bases map to TRBD2. The CDR3 has 16 residues. Looked up from germline, CDR1 is ENHRY and CDR2 is SYGVKD. J lost 4 bases, V lost 8 bases, and 14 bases had no gene match. The CDR3 sequence: CAIGGRVAGGLYEQYF. The CDR3 DNA is TGTGCCATCGGGGGGAGAGTAGCGGGAGGCTTGTACGAGCAGTACTTC.

This clonotype was observed a few times. The gene calls are TRBV6-5 and TRBJ2-7, with D tentatively TRBD2 (6 bases). Trimming cost V 2 bases and J 3 bases, with 11 bases left between them. This CDR3 comprises 14 residues. Germline V lookup: CDR1 MNHEY, CDR2 SVGAGI. The CDR3 sequence: CASSYGRGDYEQYF. In nucleotides, the CDR3 is TGTGCCAGCAGTTACGGGCGGGGAGACTACGAGCAGTACTTC.

The gene calls are TRBV7-6 and TRBJ2-2, with a tentative D call TRBD2 (5 bases). Germline CDR1 and CDR2: SGHVS and FNYEAQ. Trimming removed 5 bases at V and 7 bases at J, with 11 bases between. This CDR3 is 13 amino acids long. CDR3 in DNA: TGTGCCAGCAGCCTAACGGGATTCGGGGAGCTGTTTTTT. Translating gives CASSLTGFGELFF.

This clonotype was observed a few times. V gene TRBV7-8 combines with J gene TRBJ1-1, with unresolved D. Germline-derived CDR1 and CDR2 are SGHVS and FQNEAQ. The CDR3 extends over 13 amino acids. Trimming left V 3 bases short and J 0 bases short, with 5 bases between. CDR3 sequence reads: CASSLGMNTEAFF. DNA of the CDR3: TGTGCCAGCAGCTTGGGGATGAACACTGAAGCTTTCTTT.

This chain joins TRBV29-1 and TRBJ2-7; 8 positions match TRBD1. The CDR3 has 14 residues. Trimming at V came to 1 base and at J to 4 bases, leaving 6 bases not matched to a gene. CDR1 and CDR2 from the germline V gene are SQVTM and ANQGSEA. CDR3 protein: CSVEVRTGIYEQYF. CDR3 DNA sequence: TGCAGCGTTGAAGTACGGACAGGGATTTACGAGCAGTACTTC.

This rearrangement joins TRBV15 to TRBJ2-3; 13 bases agree with TRBD2. CDR3 size: 19 residues. The trim removed 2 bases at V and 1 base at J, leaving 9 bases unmatched. Per the germline V gene, CDR1 is LNHNV and CDR2 is YYDKDF (reference sequence). CDR3 protein: CATSRRDMGTSGGTDTQYF. For the CDR3, the DNA is TGTGCCACCAGCAGACGGGATATGGGGACTAGCGGGGGCACAGATACGCAGTATTTT.

In DNA form, the CDR3 reads TGTGCCACCAGCAGAGGGCCGGATTATTTGGCCCTCCACTTT. It specifies CATSRGPDYLALHF. The genes are TRBV15 and TRBJ1-6; D ambiguous. The V end was cut by 1 base, the J end by 14 bases, with 15 bases between. The length of the CDR3 is 14 residues. Germline CDR1 and CDR2: LNHNV and YYDKDF (reference sequence).

The chain has TRBV4-1 and TRBJ2-1, with D tentatively TRBD1 (6 bases). Trimming shortened V by 0 bases and J by 4 bases, and 10 bases separated the two germline ends. Germline values: CDR1 MGHRA, CDR2 YSYEKL. This CDR3 has 15 amino acids. The CDR3 nucleotides read TGCGCCAGCAGCCAAGAGAGGGACATGTACAATGAGCAGTTCTTC. Its protein product is CASSQERDMYNEQFF.

The rearrangement joins TRBV28 to TRBJ2-1; 7 bases map to TRBD2. The germline V gene encodes CDR1 MDHEN and CDR2 SYDVKM. The CDR3 runs 14 residues. V was clipped by 3 bases and J by 4 bases; unmatched bases: 3. CDR3 region: CASSFRAGYNEQFF. The CDR3 DNA reads as TGTGCCAGCAGTTTTAGAGCGGGGTACAATGAGCAGTTCTTC. Drawing the rest from reference TRBV28 and TRBJ2-1, the complete variable domain is DVKVTQSSRYLVKRTGEKVFLECVQDMDHENMFWYRQDPGLGLRLIYFSYDVKMKEKGDIPEGYSVSREKKERFSLILESASTNQTSMYLCASSFRAGYNEQFFGPGTRLTVL.

This chain joins TRBV6-2 or TRBV6-3 and TRBJ2-2; 7 bases are shared with TRBD1. Trimming took 8 bases from V and 4 from J; bases not matched to a gene: 13. The CDR3 runs to 16 residues. Germline values: CDR1 MNHEY, CDR2 SVGEGT. The CDR3 loop is CASRSKTGFGTGELFF. DNA for the CDR3: TGTGCCAGCCGATCCAAGACAGGGTTTGGCACCGGGGAGCTGTTTTTT.

This clonotype was seen a handful of times. The J gene is TRBJ2-5, the V gene TRBV12-3 or TRBV12-4; tentatively, D is TRBD1 (5 bases). The V gene lost 6 bases and the J gene lost 2 bases, with 13 bases spanning the gap. The CDR3 is 14 residues long. The CDR3 sequence is CASSPDRIQETQYF. CDR3 sequence (DNA): TGTGCCAGCAGCCCCGACAGAATTCAAGAGACCCAGTACTTC.

In DNA form, the CDR3 reads TGCGCCAGCAGGTGGACATCGTCTAGCACAGATACGCAGTATTTT. This gives the protein CASRWTSSSTDTQYF. The genes are TRBV5-1 and TRBJ2-3; tentatively, D is TRBD1 (5 bases). Germline V gene data show CDR1 as SGHRS and CDR2 as YFSETQ. The CDR3 is 15 residues long. The V gene lost 5 bases and the J gene lost 0 bases, with 13 bases spanning the gap. The entire variable domain, with the rest obtained from reference TRBV5-1 and TRBJ2-3, is as follows: KAGVTQTPRYLIKTRGQQVTLSCSPISGHRSVSWYQQTPGQGLQFLFEYFSETQRNKGNFPGRFSGRQFSNSRSEMNVSTLELGDSALYLCASRWTSSSTDTQYFGPGTRLTVL.

This clonotype appeared a single time. The V gene is TRBV2, the J gene TRBJ2-5; 9 bases align to TRBD1. With 4 bases clipped from V and 5 bases from J, the junction kept 8 bases outside the gene matches. This CDR3 is 15 amino acids long. Germline V gene lookup returns CDR1 SNHLY and CDR2 FYNNEI. The CDR3 sequence: CASSGLGQGSETQYF. DNA for the CDR3: TGTGCCAGCAGTGGTTTGGGACAGGGATCCGAGACCCAGTACTTC.

This clonotype was observed a single time. CDR3 DNA sequence: TGCAGCGTTGAGGATTATAGCTCCTACGAGCAGTACTTC. This translates into CSVEDYSSYEQYF. The V and J genes are TRBV29-1 and TRBJ2-7; D uncertain. The CDR3 is made up of 13 amino acids. The germline V gene has CDR1 SQVTM and CDR2 ANQGSEA. V lost 3 bases and J lost 0, with 9 bases in between.

This rearrangement joins TRBV28 to TRBJ2-2; 8 nucleotides align to TRBD2. The V and J ends lost 2 bases and 7 bases, in that order; junction bases with no gene match: 3. Germline CDR1 reads MDHEN; CDR2 reads SYDVKM. This CDR3 region has 14 residues. CDR3 loop: CASSLRRGDGELFF. The CDR3 DNA sequence: TGTGCCAGCAGTTTACGGCGGGGGGACGGGGAGCTGTTTTTT.

This sequence joins TRBV29-1 and TRBJ1-1, with D tentatively TRBD1 (6 bases). V dropped 2 bases and J dropped 5 bases, with 12 bases sitting between them. The V gene's germline CDR1 is SQVTM and CDR2 ANQGSEA. The CDR3 contains 13 residues. The CDR3 nucleotides read TGCAGCGTTGAATTGGGGGCCGGAACTGAAGCTTTCTTT. Its translation is CSVELGAGTEAFF.

The chain is built from TRBV13 and TRBJ2-7; weak D call: TRBD2 (6 bases). V was clipped by 8 bases and J by 0 bases, with 11 bases between them. This CDR3 is 13 amino acids long. CDR1 and CDR2 (germline): PRHDT, FYEKMQ (reference sequence). The CDR3 loop is CASCSGSSYEQYF. Here the CDR3 DNA reads TGTGCCAGCTGTAGCGGAAGCTCCTACGAGCAGTACTTC.

The chain has TRBV27 and TRBJ2-1; D may be TRBD2 (5 bases). Germline CDR1 reads MNHEY; CDR2 reads SMNVEV (reference sequence). V was shortened by 0 bases and J by 6 bases, with 12 bases between the two germline ends. The CDR3 extends over 15 amino acids. The CDR3 DNA sequence: TGTGCCAGCAGTTTATCGGGTGGGAGTCCCAATGAGCAGTTCTTC. This gives the protein CASSLSGGSPNEQFF.

This chain connects TRBV2 to TRBJ2-3; 8 nucleotides match TRBD2. The CDR3 loop spans 12 amino acids. Per germline, CDR1 SNHLY and CDR2 FYNNEI. Trimming cost V 7 bases and J 5 bases; bases outside gene matches: 2. CDR3 loop: CASILAGDTQYF. DNA of the CDR3: TGTGCCAGCATCCTAGCGGGAGATACGCAGTATTTT.